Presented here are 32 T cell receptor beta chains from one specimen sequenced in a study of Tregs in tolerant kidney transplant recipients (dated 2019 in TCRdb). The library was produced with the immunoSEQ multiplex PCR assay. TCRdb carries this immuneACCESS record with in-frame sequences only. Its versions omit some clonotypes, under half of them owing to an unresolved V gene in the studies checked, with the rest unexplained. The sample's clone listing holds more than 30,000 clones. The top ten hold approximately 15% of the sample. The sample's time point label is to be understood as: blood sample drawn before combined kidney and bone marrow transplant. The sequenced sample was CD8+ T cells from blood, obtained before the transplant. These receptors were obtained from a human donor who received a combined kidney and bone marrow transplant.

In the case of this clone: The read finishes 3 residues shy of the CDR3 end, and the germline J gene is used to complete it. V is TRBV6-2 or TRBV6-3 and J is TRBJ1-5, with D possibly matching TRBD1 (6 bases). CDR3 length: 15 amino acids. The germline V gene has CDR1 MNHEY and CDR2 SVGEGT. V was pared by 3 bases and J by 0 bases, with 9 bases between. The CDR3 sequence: CASSYSGDSNQPQHF. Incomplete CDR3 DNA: TGTGCCAGCAGTTATTCAGGGGATAGCAATCAGCCC.

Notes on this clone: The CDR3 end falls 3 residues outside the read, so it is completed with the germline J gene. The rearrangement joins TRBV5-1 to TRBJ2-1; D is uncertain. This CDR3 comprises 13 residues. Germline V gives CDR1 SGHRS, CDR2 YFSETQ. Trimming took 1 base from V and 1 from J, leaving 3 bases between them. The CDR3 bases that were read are TGCGCCAGCAGCTTGCGTTCCTACAATGAG. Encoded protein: CASSLRSYNE. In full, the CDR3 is CASSLRSYNEQFF.

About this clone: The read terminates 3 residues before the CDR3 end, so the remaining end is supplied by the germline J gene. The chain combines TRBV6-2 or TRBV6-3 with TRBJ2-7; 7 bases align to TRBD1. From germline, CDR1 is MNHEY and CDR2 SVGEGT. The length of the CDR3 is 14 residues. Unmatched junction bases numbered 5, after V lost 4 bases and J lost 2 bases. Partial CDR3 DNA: TGTGCCAGCAGTTCTCGGACAGGTACCTACGAG. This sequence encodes CASSSRTGTYE. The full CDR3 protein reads CASSSRTGTYEQYF.

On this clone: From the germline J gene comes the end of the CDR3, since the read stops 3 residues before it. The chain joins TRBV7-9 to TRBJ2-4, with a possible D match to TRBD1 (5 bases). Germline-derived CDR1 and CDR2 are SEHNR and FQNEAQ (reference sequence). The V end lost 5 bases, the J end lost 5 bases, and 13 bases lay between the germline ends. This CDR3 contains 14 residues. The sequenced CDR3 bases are TGTGCCAGCAGCCCCAGGGTGCCCGAAAACATT. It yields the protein CASSPRVPENI. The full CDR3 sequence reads CASSPRVPENIQYF.

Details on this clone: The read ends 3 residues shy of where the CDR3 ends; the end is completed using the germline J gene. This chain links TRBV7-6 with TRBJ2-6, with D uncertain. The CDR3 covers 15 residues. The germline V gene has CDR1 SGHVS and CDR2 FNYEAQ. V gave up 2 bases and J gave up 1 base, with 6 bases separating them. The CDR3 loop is CASSLWASGANVLTF. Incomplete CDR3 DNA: TGTGCCAGCAGCTTATGGGCTTCTGGGGCCAACGTC. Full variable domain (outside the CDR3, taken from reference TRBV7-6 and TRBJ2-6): GAGVSQSPRYKVTKRGQDVALRCDPISGHVSLYWYRQALGQGPEFLTYFNYEAQQDKSGLPNDRFSAERPEGSISTLTIQRTEQRDSAMYRCASSLWASGANVLTFGAGSRLTVL.

The covered CDR3 bases are TGTGCCAGCAGTGAGGGGGGGGGCACTGAA. Amino acid sequence: CASSEGGGTE. The CDR3 as a whole reads CASSEGGGTEAFF. The rearrangement joins TRBV6-4 to TRBJ1-1; D possibly corresponds to TRBD1 (5 bases). The read stops 3 residues short of the end of the CDR3; the missing end is completed from the germline J gene. Looked up from germline, CDR1 is MRHNA and CDR2 is SNTAGT. The V and J ends lost 3 bases and 4 bases respectively, with 9 bases between them. This CDR3 is built from 13 residues.

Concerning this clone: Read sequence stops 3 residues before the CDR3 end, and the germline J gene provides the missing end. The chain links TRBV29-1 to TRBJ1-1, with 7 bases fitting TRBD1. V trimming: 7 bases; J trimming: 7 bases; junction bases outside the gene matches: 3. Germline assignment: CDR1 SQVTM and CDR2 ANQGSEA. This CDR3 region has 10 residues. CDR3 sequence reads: CSAWDSEAFF. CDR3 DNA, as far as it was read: TGCAGCGCCTGGGACAGTGAA. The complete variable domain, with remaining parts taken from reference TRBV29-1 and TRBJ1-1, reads SAVISQKPSRDICQRGTSLTIQCQVDSQVTMMFWYRQQPGQSLTLIATANQGSEATYESGFVIDKFPISRPNLTFSTLTVSNMSPEDSSIYLCSAWDSEAFFGQGTRLTVV.

Incomplete CDR3 DNA: TGCAGTGCGAGACAAATCCGGACTGAA. Translating it yields CSARQIRTE. The full CDR3 reads CSARQIRTEAFF. The chain links TRBV20-1 to TRBJ1-1; D remains ambiguous. The read terminates 3 residues before the CDR3 end, so the remaining end is supplied by the germline J gene. This CDR3 comprises 12 residues. Germline assignment: CDR1 DFQATT and CDR2 SNEGSKA (reference sequence). The V end was cut by 6 bases, the J end by 5 bases, with 13 bases between.

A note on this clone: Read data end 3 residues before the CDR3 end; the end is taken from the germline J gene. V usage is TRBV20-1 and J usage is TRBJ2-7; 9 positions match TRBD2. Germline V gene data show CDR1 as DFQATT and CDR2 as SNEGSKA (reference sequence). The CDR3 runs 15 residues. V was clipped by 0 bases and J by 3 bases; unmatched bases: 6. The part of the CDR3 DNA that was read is TGCAGTGCTAGAGATCGGAGTAGCGGGAGCTACGAG. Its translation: CSARDRSSGSYE. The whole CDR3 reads CSARDRSSGSYEQYF.

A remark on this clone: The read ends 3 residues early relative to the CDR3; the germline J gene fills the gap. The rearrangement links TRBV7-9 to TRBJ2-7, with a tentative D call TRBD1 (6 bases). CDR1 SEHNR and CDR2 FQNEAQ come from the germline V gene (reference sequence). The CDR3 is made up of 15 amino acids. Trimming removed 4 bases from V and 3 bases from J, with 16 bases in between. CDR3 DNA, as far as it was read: TGTGCCAGCAGCTACCTGGACAGAGGGGACTACGAG. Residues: CASSYLDRGDYE. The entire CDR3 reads CASSYLDRGDYEQYF. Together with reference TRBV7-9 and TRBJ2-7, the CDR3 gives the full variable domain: DTGVSQNPRHKITKRGQNVTFRCDPISEHNRLYWYRQTLGQGPEFLTYFQNEAQLEKSRLLSDRFSAERPKGSFSTLEIQRTEQGDSAMYLCASSYLDRGDYEQYFGPGTRLTVT.

This CDR3 is CSVEGGPYGYTF. The covered CDR3 bases are TGCAGCGTTGAAGGGGGCCCCTATGGC. The chain is built from TRBV29-1 and TRBJ1-2; weak D call: TRBD1 (5 bases). The sequence runs out 3 residues before the end of the CDR3; the remainder is reconstructed from the germline J gene. V was trimmed by 1 base and J by 4 bases, leaving 7 bases between them. CDR1 SQVTM and CDR2 ANQGSEA come from the germline V gene. This CDR3 has 12 amino acids.

CDR3 DNA (partial): TGTGCCAGTAGTACCGGCGGTTCCGGGGAG. It yields the protein CASSTGGSGE. The entire CDR3 protein reads CASSTGGSGELFF. V is TRBV19 and J is TRBJ2-2, with unresolved D. The read ends 3 residues before the CDR3 terminus; that terminus is restored from the germline J gene. Trimming removed 4 bases from V and 6 bases from J, with 9 bases in between. Germline CDR1 is LNHDA and CDR2 is SQIVND (reference sequence). The CDR3 has 13 residues.

The CDR3 reads CATSALDPSGELFF. The CDR3 DNA, read in part, is TGTGCCACCAGTGCACTAGATCCCTCCGGGGAG. V gene TRBV24-1 combines with J gene TRBJ2-2, with D maybe TRBD2 (5 bases). The CDR3 extends 3 residues past the end of the read, so its final part is completed from the germline J gene. The CDR3 runs 14 residues. Germline loops: CDR1 KGHDR, CDR2 SFDVKD. V gave up 5 bases and J gave up 6 bases, with 12 bases separating them.

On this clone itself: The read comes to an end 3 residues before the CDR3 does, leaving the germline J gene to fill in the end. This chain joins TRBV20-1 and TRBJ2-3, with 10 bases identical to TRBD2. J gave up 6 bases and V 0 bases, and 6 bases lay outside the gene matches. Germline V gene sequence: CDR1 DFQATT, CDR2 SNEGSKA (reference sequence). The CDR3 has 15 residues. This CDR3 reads CSARDLASGSDTQYF. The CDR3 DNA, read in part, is TGCAGTGCTAGAGATCTGGCTAGCGGGAGCGATACG.

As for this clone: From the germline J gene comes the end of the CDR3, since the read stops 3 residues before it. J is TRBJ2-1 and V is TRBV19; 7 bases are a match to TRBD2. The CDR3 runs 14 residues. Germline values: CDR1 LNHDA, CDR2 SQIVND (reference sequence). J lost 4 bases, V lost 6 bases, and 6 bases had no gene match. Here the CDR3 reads CASRASGIYNEQFF. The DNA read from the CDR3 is TGTGCCAGTAGAGCTAGCGGTATTTACAATGAG.

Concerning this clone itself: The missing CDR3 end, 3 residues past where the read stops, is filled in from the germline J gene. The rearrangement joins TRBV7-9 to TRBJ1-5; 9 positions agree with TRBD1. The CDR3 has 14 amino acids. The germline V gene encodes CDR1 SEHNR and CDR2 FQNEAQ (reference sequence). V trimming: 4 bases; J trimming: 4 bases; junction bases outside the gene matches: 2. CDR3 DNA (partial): TGTGCCAGCAGCTCGGGACAGGGAAATCAGCCC. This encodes CASSSGQGNQP. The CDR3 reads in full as CASSSGQGNQPQHF.

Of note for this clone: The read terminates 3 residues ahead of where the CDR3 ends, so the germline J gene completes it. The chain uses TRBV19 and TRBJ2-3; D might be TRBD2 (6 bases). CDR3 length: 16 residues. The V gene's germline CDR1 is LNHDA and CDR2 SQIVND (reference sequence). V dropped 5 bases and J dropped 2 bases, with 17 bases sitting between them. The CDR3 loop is CASSAPGGAPTDTQYF. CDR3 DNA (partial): TGTGCCAGTAGTGCCCCCGGAGGGGCCCCCACAGATACG.

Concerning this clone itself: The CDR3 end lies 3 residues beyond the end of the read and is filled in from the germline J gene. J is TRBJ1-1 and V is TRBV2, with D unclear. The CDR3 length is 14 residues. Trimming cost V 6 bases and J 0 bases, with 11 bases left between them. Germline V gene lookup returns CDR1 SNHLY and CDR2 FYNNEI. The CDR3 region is CASRAGRMNTEAFF. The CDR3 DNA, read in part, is TGTGCCAGCAGAGCGGGCCGTATGAACACTGAA.

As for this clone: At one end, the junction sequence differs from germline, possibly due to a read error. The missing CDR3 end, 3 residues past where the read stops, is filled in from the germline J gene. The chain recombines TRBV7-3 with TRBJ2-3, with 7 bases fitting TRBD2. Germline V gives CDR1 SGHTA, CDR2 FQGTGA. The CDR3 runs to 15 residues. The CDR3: CASSFTGLPTDTQYF. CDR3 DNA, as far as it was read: TGTGCCAGTAGCTTCACGGGACTACCCACAGATACG.

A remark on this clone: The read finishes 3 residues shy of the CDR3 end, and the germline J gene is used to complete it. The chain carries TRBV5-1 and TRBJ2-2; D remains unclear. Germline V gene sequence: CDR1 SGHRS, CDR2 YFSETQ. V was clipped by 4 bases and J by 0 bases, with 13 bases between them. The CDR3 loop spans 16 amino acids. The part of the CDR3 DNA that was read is TGCGCCAGCAGCCCAACGGCAGCGACGAACACCGGGGAG. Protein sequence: CASSPTAATNTGE. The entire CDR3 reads CASSPTAATNTGELFF.

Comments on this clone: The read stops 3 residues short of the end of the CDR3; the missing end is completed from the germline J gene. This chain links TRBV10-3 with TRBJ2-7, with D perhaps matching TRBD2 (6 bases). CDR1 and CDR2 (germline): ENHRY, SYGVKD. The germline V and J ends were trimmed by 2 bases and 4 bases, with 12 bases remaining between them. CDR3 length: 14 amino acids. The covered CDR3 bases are TGTGCCATCAGTGAGCCCGGAGGGGTTTACGAG. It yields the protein CAISEPGGVYE. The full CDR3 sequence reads CAISEPGGVYEQYF.

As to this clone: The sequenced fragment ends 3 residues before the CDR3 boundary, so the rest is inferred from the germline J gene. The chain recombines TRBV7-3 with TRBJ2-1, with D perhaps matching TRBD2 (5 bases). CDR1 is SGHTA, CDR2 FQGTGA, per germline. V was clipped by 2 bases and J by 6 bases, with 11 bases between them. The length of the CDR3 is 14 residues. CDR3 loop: CASSLGRAPNEQFF. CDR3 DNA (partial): TGTGCCAGCAGCTTAGGGCGGGCCCCCAATGAG.

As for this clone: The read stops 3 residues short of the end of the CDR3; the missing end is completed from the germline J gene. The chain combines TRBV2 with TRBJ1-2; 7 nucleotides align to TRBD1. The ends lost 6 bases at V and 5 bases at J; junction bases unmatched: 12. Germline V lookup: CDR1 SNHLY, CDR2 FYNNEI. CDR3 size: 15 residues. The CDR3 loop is CASSVSFTGEYGYTF. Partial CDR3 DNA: TGTGCCAGCAGCGTCTCTTTTACAGGGGAGTATGGC.

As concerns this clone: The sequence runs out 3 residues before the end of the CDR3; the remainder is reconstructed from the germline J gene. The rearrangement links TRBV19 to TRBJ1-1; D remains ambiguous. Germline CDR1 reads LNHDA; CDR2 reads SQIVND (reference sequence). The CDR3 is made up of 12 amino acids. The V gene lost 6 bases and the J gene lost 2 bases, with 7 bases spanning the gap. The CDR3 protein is CASRQSNTEAFF. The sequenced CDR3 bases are TGTGCCAGTAGACAGTCTAACACTGAA.

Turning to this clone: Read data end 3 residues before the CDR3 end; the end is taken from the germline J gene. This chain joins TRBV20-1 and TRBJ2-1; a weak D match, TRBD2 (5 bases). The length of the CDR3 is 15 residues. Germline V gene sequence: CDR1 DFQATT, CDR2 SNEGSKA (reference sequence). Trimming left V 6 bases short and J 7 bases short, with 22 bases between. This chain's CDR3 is CSAGPIEGWNNEQFF. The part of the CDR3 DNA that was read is TGCAGTGCGGGTCCGATAGAGGGTTGGAATAATGAG.

The CDR3 reads CSVEMSGSYEQYF. The sequenced part of the CDR3 DNA is TGCAGCGTTGAAATGAGCGGGAGCTACGAG. The chain carries TRBV29-1 and TRBJ2-7; 8 bases match TRBD2. With the read ending 3 residues before the CDR3 end, the germline J gene is used to fill in that end. Germline V gives CDR1 SQVTM, CDR2 ANQGSEA. The CDR3 runs 13 residues. With V trimmed by 2 bases and J by 3 bases, 3 bases remained unmatched.

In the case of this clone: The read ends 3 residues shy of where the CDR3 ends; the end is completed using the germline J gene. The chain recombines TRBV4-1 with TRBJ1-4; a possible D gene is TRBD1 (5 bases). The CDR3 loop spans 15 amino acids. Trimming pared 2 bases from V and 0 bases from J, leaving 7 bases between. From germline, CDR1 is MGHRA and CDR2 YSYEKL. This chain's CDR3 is CASSQTGATNEKLFF. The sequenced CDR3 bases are TGCGCCAGCAGCCAAACGGGGGCAACTAATGAAAAA.

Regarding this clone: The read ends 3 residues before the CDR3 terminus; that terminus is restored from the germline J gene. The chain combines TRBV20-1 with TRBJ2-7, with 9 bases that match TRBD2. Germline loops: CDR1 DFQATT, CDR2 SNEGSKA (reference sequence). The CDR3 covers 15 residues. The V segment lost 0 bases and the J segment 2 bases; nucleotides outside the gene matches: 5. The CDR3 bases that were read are TGCAGTGCTAGAGATAGTCCTAGCGGGACCTACGAG. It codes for CSARDSPSGTYE. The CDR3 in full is CSARDSPSGTYEQYF.

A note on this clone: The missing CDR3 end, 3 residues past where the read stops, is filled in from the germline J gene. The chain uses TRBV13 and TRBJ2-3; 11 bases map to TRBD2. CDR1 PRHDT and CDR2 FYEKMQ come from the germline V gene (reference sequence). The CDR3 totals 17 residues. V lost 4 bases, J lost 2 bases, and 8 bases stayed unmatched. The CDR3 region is CASSSYLAGGTTDTQYF. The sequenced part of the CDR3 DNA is TGTGCCAGCAGCTCCTACCTAGCGGGAGGAACCACAGATACG.

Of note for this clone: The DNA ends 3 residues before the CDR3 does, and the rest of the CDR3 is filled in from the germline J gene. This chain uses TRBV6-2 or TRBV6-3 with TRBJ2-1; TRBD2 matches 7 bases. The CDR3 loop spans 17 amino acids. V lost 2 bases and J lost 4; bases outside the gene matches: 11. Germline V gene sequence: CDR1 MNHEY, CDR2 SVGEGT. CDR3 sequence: CASSYGVKRDVYNEQFF. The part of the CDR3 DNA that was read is TGTGCCAGCAGTTACGGGGTAAAGCGGGACGTTTACAATGAG.

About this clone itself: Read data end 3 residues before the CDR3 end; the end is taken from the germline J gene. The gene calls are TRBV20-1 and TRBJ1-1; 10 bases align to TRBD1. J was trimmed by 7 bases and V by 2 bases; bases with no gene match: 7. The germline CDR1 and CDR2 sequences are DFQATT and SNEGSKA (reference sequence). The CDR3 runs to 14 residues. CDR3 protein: CSARIRDRGIEAFF. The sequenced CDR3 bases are TGCAGTGCTAGAATAAGGGACAGGGGTATTGAA.

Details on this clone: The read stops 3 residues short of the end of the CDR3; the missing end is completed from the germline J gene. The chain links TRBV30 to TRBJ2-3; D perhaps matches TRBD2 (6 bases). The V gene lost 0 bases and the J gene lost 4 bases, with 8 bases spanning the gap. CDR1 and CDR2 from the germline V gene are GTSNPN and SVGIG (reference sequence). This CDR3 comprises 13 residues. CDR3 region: CAWSVLAADTQYF. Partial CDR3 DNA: TGTGCCTGGAGTGTACTAGCTGCAGATACG.